This is a list of T cell receptor beta chains from one sample in a study of T cell changes during pregnancy in multiple sclerosis. Some clones are missing from TCRdb's copy, which holds only in-frame ones; the method was immunoSEQ multiplex PCR. Altogether about 41,000 clones are present, more than 90% being singletons, with the ten largest covering roughly 7.2%. The sample consisted of CD8+ T cells from peripheral blood mononuclear cells, taken in the third trimester of pregnancy. The origin of the receptors is a female donor with multiple sclerosis, enrolled in a pregnancy study. The CDR3 runs from the conserved cysteine through the conserved F or W. D genes are given only for firm matches. Not every row has a clone size; where given, it reads once, few, many or a size class.

CATRWAGEQYF	TGTGCCACCAGATGGGCTGGGGAGCAGTACTTC	.	TRBJ2-7	TRBV6-1	.
CASSFMQGLETQYF	TGTGCCAGCAGTTTTATGCAGGGGCTAGAGACCCAGTACTTC	.	TRBJ2-5	TRBV28	.
CASSFAGGTEAFF	TGTGCCAGCAGTTTTGCGGGAGGCACTGAAGCTTTCTTT	.	TRBJ1-1	TRBV28	.
CASTDSGGYGYTF	TGTGCCAGCACCGATTCAGGGGGGTATGGCTACACCTTC	TRBD1	TRBJ1-2	TRBV6-6	once
CASSYNGRTQYF	TGTGCCAGCAGTTACAACGGGAGGACCCAGTACTTC	.	TRBJ2-5	TRBV6-5	.
CASSAPDRQGVDEKLFF	TGTGCCAGCAGCGCCCCCGACCGACAGGGAGTTGATGAAAAACTGTTTTTT	TRBD1	TRBJ1-4	TRBV7-9	.
CASGTGDTGELFF	TGTGCCAGCGGGACAGGGGACACCGGGGAGCTGTTTTTT	TRBD1	TRBJ2-2	TRBV25-1	.
CASSFWPPHEQYF	TGTGCCAGCAGCTTCTGGCCCCCTCACGAGCAGTACTTC	.	TRBJ2-7	TRBV5-6	.
CASSPEEANYGYTF	TGCGCCAGCAGCCCGGAAGAGGCTAACTATGGCTACACCTTC	.	TRBJ1-2	TRBV5-1	.
CASSITAGGTGELFF	TGTGCCAGTAGTATAACCGCAGGCGGGACCGGGGAGCTGTTTTTT	.	TRBJ2-2	TRBV19	.
CASSSRTGEVYEQYF	TGTGCCAGCAGCTCGAGGACAGGGGAAGTGTACGAGCAGTACTTC	TRBD1	TRBJ2-7	TRBV7-9	few
CASKTGGGNTEAFF	TGTGCCAGCAAAACAGGGGGCGGGAACACTGAAGCTTTCTTT	TRBD1	TRBJ1-1	TRBV27	.
CASRDDRVVRHSPLHF	TGTGCCAGCAGGGACGACAGGGTCGTGCGGCATTCACCCCTCCACTTT	TRBD1	TRBJ1-6	TRBV28	.
CASSLYSGGSYNEQFF	TGTGCCAGCAGCTTATACAGCGGGGGCTCCTACAATGAGCAGTTCTTC	TRBD2	TRBJ2-1	TRBV7-6	.
CASSPWTGITEAFF	TGTGCCAGCAGCCCGTGGACAGGAATCACTGAAGCTTTCTTT	TRBD1	TRBJ1-1	TRBV5-4	.
CASQNNYGYTF	TGTGCCAGTCAGAACAACTATGGCTACACCTTC	.	TRBJ1-2	TRBV19	few
CASSQGDREEIINVLTF	TGCGCCAGCAGCCAAGGAGACAGGGAAGAGATAATCAACGTCCTGACTTTC	TRBD1	TRBJ2-6	TRBV4-1	.
CASSQDPGMKYEQYF	TGCGCCAGCAGCCAAGACCCAGGAATGAAATACGAGCAGTACTTC	.	TRBJ2-7	TRBV4-3	.
CASSYSGGGYTF	TGTGCCAGCAGTTACTCTGGGGGCGGCTACACCTTC	.	TRBJ1-2	TRBV6-5	.
CASSLGSAGPYQETQYF	TGTGCCAGCAGCTTAGGGTCGGCAGGGCCTTACCAAGAGACCCAGTACTTC	.	TRBJ2-5	TRBV7-9	.
CASSPRLAGVEEQYF	TGTGCCAGCAGTCCTCGACTAGCGGGAGTGGAAGAGCAGTACTTC	TRBD2	TRBJ2-7	TRBV27	.
CASSLPLTYEQYF	TGTGCCAGCAGTTTACCACTGACCTACGAGCAGTACTTC	.	TRBJ2-7	TRBV28	.
CASSPHAGAIETQYF	TGTGCCAGCAGCCCCCACGCGGGCGCTATCGAGACCCAGTACTTC	.	TRBJ2-5	TRBV7-3	once
CASSSGLAEAYEQYF	TGTGCCAGCAGCTCGGGACTAGCGGAAGCCTACGAGCAGTACTTC	TRBD2	TRBJ2-7	TRBV7-9	.
CASRFGGINEKLFF	TGTGCCAGCAGGTTCGGGGGAATTAATGAAAAACTGTTTTTT	.	TRBJ1-4	TRBV6-6	once
CASSYGQGHGYTF	TGTGCCAGCAGCTACGGACAGGGGCATGGCTACACCTTC	TRBD1	TRBJ1-2	TRBV11-1	.
CASSFGVQVSGNTIYF	TGTGCCAGCAGTTTTGGCGTTCAGGTCTCTGGAAACACCATATATTTT	.	TRBJ1-3	TRBV28	.
CASSPPGAEDTQYF	TGTGCCAGCAGTCCCCCTGGGGCAGAAGATACGCAGTATTTT	.	TRBJ2-3	TRBV27	.
CASTKTEYNEQFF	TGTGCCAGCACAAAAACGGAGTACAATGAGCAGTTCTTC	.	TRBJ2-1	TRBV25-1	.
CASRLHRVGSEAFF	TGTGCCAGCAGACTACACAGGGTTGGGTCTGAAGCTTTCTTT	.	TRBJ1-1	TRBV6-5	.
CASSPGGGRAYNEQFF	TGTGCCAGCAGCCCCGGAGGCGGGAGGGCCTACAATGAGCAGTTCTTC	TRBD2	TRBJ2-1	TRBV7-9	.
CASSQVISDTEAFF	TGCGCCAGCAGCCAAGTCATCTCGGACACTGAAGCTTTCTTT	.	TRBJ1-1	TRBV4-1	few
CASSIGLAGLYEQYF	TGTGCCAGTAGTATAGGACTAGCGGGACTGTACGAGCAGTACTTC	TRBD2	TRBJ2-7	TRBV19	.
CASSSTSGSFYNEQFF	TGTGCCAGTAGTTCGACTAGCGGGAGCTTCTACAATGAGCAGTTCTTC	TRBD2	TRBJ2-1	TRBV19	.
CASSQRTGLGYEQYF	TGTGCCAGCAGCCAGAGGACAGGGTTGGGGTACGAGCAGTACTTC	TRBD1	TRBJ2-7	TRBV11-2	.
CASTEDSYEQYF	TGTGCCAGCACCGAGGACAGCTACGAGCAGTACTTC	.	TRBJ2-7	TRBV2	.
CASTGEAHYEQYF	TGTGCCAGCACCGGGGAGGCTCATTACGAGCAGTACTTC	.	TRBJ2-7	TRBV7-9	.
CASSRLAGSKNTGELFF	TGTGCCAGTTCTAGACTAGCGGGGAGCAAAAACACCGGGGAGCTGTTTTTT	TRBD2	TRBJ2-2	TRBV19	few
CASSPLLPAGELFF	TGTGCCAGCAGCCCGCTACTACCGGCCGGGGAGCTGTTTTTT	.	TRBJ2-2	TRBV7-9	.
CASSPWLAYEQYF	TGTGCCAGCAGCCCGTGGCTTGCCTACGAGCAGTACTTC	.	TRBJ2-7	TRBV5-6	.
CASSIMSGGGNPSTDTQYF	TGTGCCAGCAGCATAATGAGCGGGGGGGGTAATCCTAGCACAGATACGCAGTATTTT	TRBD2	TRBJ2-3	TRBV13	.
CASSQEPGTGTQYF	TGCGCCAGCAGCCAGGAACCGGGCACGGGGACGCAGTATTTT	.	TRBJ2-3	TRBV4-1	.
CASIPTGSSEQYF	TGTGCCAGCATCCCGACAGGGTCAAGCGAGCAGTACTTC	TRBD1	TRBJ2-7	TRBV2	.
CASSQGRGSYYNEQFF	TGCGCCAGCAGCCAAGGCCGGGGGTCCTACTACAATGAGCAGTTCTTC	.	TRBJ2-1	TRBV4-3	.
CASSLEGWTYEQYF	TGTGCCAGCAGCTTGGAGGGGTGGACCTACGAGCAGTACTTC	.	TRBJ2-7	TRBV5-6	.
CASSFSGGVTEQYF	TGTGCCAGCAGTTTTTCTGGGGGCGTTACCGAGCAGTACTTC	.	TRBJ2-7	TRBV27	.
CASSLRGPNSGNTIYF	TGTGCCAGCAGCCTCCGCGGGCCCAACTCTGGAAACACCATATATTTT	.	TRBJ1-3	TRBV28	.
CASSLFSEINQPQHF	TGTGCCAGCAGTTTATTTTCAGAAATCAATCAGCCCCAGCATTTT	.	TRBJ1-5	TRBV27	.
CASTLGPGANVLTF	TGTGCCAGCACCCTAGGTCCTGGGGCCAACGTCCTGACTTTC	.	TRBJ2-6	TRBV28	.
CAISEAGQGVPGYTF	TGTGCCATCAGTGAGGCCGGACAGGGGGTTCCAGGCTACACCTTC	TRBD1	TRBJ1-2	TRBV10-3	.
CASSYREAWYEQYF	TGTGCCAGCAGCTACCGGGAGGCTTGGTACGAGCAGTACTTC	TRBD2	TRBJ2-7	TRBV7-9	.